Here is one T cell receptor (beta chain) with its context. The repertoire was sequenced with immunoSEQ multiplex PCR; TCRdb's copy has only in-frame clones and lacks some. The sample includes 100,000 or so clones, about 72% of them seen just once. This specimen comes from a study of shared clonotypes between healthy human individuals. Germline-derived CDR1 and CDR2 are LNHNV and YYDKDF (reference sequence). The germline V and J ends were trimmed by 0 bases and 5 bases, with 11 bases remaining between them. This CDR3 is 15 amino acids long. The chain uses TRBV15 and TRBJ2-1; D might be TRBD2 (6 bases). The origin of this receptor is a woman aged 25-40 years in good health. Sequencing was carried out using memory CD8+ T cells sorted from blood. The subset denotes: CD45RO+ cells pooled with CCR7-negative TemRA cells. In DNA form, the CDR3 reads TGTGCCACCAGCAGAGATCATGGGGGGAACAATGAGCAGTTCTTC. As protein: CATSRDHGGNNEQFF.